This T cell receptor beta chain derives from a study of low-dose radiotherapy and immunotherapy resistance in tumors. Looking at the study overall: Treatment of Cohort 1 consisted of 0.5 Gy per fraction every 2 weeks, adding up to 6.5 Gy. Aspirin was taken orally by patients at 300 mg daily for four cycles from cycle 1 day 1. Administration of intravenous cyclophosphamide at 200 mg/m2 took place every two weeks, one day before radiation and immunotherapy.

Covering alpha and beta chains, TRAV- and TRBV-specific primers were used for the first-strand cDNA. With a constant-region primer and a V-primer adapter, TCRs were subjected to roughly 18 PCR cycles of amplification. TCRdb itself ran the reads through MiXCR, one entry per CDR3 protein. The sample has just over 90,000 distinct CDR3 sequences, 20% seen once. The table lists this clonotype with many counts. Time point here: after trial treatment. Treatment meaning: LDRT plus nivolumab, ipilimumab, low-dose cyclophosphamide and aspirin (RACIN trial). The therapy administered to donors comprised nivolumab, ipilimumab, aspirin, low-dose cyclophosphamide and low-dose radiotherapy. Sequencing was performed on PBMCs, taken after low-dose radiotherapy plus immunotherapy. The TCR was taken from a female donor with ovarian cancer.

The CDR3 DNA reads TGTGCCAGCTCACCACAACGTGGGGAAGATCAGCCCCAGCATTTT. Residues: CASSPQRGEDQPQHF. The chain links TRBV18 to TRBJ1-5; D ambiguous. Trimming took 1 base from V and 5 from J, leaving 12 bases between them. CDR1 and CDR2 from the germline V gene are KGHSH and LQKENI. CDR3 length equals 15 residues.